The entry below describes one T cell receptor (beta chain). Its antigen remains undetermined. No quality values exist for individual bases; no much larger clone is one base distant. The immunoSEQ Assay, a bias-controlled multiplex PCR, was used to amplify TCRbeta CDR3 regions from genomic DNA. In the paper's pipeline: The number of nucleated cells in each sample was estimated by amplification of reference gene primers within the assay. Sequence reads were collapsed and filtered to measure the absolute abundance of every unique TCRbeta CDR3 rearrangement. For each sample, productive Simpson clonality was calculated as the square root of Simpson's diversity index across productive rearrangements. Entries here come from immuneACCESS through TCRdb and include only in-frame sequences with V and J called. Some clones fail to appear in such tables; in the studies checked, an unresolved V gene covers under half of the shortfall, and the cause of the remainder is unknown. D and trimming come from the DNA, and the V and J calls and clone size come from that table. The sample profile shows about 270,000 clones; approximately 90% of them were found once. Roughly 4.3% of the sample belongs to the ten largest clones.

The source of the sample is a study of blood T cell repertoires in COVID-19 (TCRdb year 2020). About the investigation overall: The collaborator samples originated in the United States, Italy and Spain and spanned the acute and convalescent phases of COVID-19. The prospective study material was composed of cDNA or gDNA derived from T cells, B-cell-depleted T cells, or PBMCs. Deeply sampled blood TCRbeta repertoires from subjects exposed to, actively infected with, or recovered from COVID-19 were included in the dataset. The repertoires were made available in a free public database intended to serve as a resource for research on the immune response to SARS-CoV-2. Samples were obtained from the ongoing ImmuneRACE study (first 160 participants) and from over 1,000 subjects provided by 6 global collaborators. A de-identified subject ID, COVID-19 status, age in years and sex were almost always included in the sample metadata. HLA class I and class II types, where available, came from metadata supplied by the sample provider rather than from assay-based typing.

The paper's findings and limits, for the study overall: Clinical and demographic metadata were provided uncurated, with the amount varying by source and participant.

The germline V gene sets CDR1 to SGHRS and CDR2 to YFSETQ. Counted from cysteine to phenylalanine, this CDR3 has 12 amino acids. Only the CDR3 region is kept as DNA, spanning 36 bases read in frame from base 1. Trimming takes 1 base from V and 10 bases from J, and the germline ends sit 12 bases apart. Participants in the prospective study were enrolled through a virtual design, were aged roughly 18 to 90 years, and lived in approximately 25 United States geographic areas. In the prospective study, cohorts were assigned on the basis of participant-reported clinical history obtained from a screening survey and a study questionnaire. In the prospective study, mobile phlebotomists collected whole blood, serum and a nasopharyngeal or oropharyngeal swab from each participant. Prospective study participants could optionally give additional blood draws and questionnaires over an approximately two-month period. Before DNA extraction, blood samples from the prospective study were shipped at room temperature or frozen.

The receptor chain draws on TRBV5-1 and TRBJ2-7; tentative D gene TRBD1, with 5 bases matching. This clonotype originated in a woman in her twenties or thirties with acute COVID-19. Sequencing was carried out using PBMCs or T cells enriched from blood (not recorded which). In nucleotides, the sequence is TGCGCCAGCAGCTTGCTTCAGGGTTTCCAGTACTTC. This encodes CASSLLQGFQYF.